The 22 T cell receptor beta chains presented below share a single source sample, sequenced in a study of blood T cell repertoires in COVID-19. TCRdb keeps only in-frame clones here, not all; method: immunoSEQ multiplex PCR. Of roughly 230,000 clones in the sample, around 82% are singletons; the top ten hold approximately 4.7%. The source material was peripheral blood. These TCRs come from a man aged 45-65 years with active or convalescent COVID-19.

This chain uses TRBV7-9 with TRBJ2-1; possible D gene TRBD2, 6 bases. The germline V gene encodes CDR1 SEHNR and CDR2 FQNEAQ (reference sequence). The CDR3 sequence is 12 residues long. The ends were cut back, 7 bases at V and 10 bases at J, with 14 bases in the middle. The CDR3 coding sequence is TGTGCCAGCACCGACTACAGCGGGGAGCAGTTCTTC. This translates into CASTDYSGEQFF. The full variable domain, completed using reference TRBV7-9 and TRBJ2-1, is DTGVSQNPRHKITKRGQNVTFRCDPISEHNRLYWYRQTLGQGPEFLTYFQNEAQLEKSRLLSDRFSAERPKGSFSTLEIQRTEQGDSAMYLCASTDYSGEQFFGPGTRLTVL.

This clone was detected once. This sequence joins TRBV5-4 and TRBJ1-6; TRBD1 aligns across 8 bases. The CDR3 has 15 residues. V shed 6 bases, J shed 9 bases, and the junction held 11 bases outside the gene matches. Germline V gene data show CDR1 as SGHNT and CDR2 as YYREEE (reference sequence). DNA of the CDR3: TGTGCCAGCACCATAGACGGACAGGGCACTTCACCCCTCCACTTT. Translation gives CASTIDGQGTSPLHF.

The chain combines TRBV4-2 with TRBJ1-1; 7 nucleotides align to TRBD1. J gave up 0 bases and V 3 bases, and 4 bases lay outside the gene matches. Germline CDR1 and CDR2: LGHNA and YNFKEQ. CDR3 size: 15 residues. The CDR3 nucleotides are TGTGCCAGCAGCCATCCCGACAGGGTGAACACTGAAGCTTTCTTT. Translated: CASSHPDRVNTEAFF.

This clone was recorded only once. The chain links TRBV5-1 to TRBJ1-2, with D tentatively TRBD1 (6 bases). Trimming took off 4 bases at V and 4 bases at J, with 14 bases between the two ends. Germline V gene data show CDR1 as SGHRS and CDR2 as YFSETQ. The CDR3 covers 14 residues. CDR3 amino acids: CASSPNRASYGYTF. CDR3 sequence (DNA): TGCGCCAGCAGCCCCAACAGGGCGAGCTATGGCTACACCTTC.

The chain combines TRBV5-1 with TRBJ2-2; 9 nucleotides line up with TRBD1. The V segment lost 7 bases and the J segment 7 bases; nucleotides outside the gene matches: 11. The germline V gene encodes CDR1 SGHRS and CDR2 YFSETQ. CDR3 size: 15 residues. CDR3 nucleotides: TGCGCCAGCTACTCCACAGGGGGCGCTGACGGGGAGCTGTTTTTT. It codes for CASYSTGGADGELFF.

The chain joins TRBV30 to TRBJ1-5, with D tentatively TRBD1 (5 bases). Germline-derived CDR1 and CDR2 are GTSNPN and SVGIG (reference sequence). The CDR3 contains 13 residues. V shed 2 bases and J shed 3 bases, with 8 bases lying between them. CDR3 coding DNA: TGTGCCTGGAGTTCGACAGTCAATCAGCCCCAGCATTTT. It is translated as CAWSSTVNQPQHF.

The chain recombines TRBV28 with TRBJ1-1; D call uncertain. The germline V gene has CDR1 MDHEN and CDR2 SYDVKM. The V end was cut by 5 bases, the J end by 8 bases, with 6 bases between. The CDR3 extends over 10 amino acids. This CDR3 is CASSGWEAFF. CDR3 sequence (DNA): TGTGCCAGCAGTGGCTGGGAAGCTTTCTTT.

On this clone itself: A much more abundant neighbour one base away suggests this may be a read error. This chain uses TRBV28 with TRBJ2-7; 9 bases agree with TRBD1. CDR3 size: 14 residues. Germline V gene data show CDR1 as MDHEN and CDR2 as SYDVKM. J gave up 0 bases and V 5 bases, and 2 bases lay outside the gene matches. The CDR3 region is CASSGQGSSYEQYF. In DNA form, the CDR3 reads TGTGCCAGCAGTGGACAGGGGAGCTCCTACGAGCAGTACTTC.

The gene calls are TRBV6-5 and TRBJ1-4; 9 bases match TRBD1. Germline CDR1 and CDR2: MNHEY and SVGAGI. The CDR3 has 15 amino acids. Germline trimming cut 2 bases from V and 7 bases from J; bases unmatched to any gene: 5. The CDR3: CASSYTGGFSEKLFF. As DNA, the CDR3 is TGTGCCAGCAGTTACACAGGGGGCTTTAGTGAAAAACTGTTTTTT.

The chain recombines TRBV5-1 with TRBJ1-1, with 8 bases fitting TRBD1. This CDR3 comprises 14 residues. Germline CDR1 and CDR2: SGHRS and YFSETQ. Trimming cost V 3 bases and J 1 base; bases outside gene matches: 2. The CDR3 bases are TGCGCCAGCAGCTGGGGACAGGAGAACACTGAAGCTTTCTTT. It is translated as CASSWGQENTEAFF.

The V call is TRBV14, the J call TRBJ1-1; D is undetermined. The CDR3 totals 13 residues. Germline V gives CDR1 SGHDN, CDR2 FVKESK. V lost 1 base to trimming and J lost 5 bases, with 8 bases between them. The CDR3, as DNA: TGTGCCAGCAGCCAAGTACGGGAGACTGAAGCTTTCTTT. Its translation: CASSQVRETEAFF.

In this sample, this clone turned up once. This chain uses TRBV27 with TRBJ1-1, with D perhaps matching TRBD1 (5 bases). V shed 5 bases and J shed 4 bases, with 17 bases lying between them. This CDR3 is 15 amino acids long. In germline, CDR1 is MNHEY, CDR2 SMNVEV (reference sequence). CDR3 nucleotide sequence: TGTGCCAGCAGTCGGGGGGTTTCAGTGGGCACTGAAGCTTTCTTT. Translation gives CASSRGVSVGTEAFF.

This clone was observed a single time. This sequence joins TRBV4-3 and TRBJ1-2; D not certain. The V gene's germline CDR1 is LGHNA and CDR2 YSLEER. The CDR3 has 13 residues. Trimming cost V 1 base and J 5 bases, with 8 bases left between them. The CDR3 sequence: CASSQAGGYGYTF. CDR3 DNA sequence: TGCGCCAGCAGCCAAGCAGGTGGATATGGCTACACCTTC.

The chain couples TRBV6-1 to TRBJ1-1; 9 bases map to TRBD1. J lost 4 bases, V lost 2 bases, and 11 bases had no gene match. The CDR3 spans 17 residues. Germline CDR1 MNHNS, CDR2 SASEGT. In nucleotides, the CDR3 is TGTGCCAGCAGTGAATTTGGGACAGGGTGGGGAGGCACTGAAGCTTTCTTT. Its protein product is CASSEFGTGWGGTEAFF.

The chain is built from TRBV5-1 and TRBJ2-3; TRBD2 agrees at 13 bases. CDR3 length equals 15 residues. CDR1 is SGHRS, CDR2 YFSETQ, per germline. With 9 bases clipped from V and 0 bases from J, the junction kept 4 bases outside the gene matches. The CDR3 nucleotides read TGCGCCACCTCGGGACTAGCGGGGAGCACAGATACGCAGTATTTT. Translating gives CATSGLAGSTDTQYF. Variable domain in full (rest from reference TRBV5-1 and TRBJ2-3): KAGVTQTPRYLIKTRGQQVTLSCSPISGHRSVSWYQQTPGQGLQFLFEYFSETQRNKGNFPGRFSGRQFSNSRSEMNVSTLELGDSALYLCATSGLAGSTDTQYFGPGTRLTVL.

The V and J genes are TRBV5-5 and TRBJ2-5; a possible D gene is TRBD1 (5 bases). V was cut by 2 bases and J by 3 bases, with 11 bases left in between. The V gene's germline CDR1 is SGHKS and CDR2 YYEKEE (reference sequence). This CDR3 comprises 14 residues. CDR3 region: CASSLGQGKETQYF. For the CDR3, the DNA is TGTGCCAGCAGCTTAGGGCAGGGTAAAGAGACCCAGTACTTC.

The CDR3, as DNA: TGTGCCAGCAGCCAAGAGACAGGGGGCACTGAAGCTTTCTTT. Translating gives CASSQETGGTEAFF. The chain employs TRBV14 and TRBJ1-1; 9 nucleotides agree with TRBD1. Germline loops: CDR1 SGHDN, CDR2 FVKESK. V gave up 0 bases and J gave up 4 bases; unmatched junction bases: 0. The CDR3 contains 14 residues.

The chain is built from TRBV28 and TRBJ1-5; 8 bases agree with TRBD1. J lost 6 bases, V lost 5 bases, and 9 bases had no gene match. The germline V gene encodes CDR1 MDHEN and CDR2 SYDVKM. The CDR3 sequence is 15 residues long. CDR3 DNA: TGTGCCAGCAGTCCCGGACAGGGTGACGGTCAGCCCCAGCATTTT. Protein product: CASSPGQGDGQPQHF.

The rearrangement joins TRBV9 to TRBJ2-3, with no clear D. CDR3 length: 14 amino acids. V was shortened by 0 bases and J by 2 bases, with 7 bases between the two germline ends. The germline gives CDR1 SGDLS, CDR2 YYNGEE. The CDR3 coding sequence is TGTGCCAGCAGCGTAGAGAGTTCCACAGATACGCAGTATTTT. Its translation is CASSVESSTDTQYF.

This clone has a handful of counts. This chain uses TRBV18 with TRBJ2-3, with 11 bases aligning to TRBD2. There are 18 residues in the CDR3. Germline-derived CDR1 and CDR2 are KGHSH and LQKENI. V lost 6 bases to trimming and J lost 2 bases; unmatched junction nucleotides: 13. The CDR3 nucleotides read TGTGCCAGCTCCCAAGCCCGACTAGCGGGGACGTTCACAGATACGCAGTATTTT. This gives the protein CASSQARLAGTFTDTQYF.

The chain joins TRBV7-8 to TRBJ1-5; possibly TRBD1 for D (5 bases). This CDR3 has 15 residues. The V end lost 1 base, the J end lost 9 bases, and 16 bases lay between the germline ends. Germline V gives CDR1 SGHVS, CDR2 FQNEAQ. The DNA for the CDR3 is TGTGCCAGCAGCTTAGATCGGATCGGGGGTCGGCCCCAGCATTTT. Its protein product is CASSLDRIGGRPQHF.

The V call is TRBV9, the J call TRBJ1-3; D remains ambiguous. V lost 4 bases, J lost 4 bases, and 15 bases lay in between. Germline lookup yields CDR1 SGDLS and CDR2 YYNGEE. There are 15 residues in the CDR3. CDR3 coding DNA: TGTGCCAGCAGCCAAGGCGGGGTGGGAGGAAACACCATATATTTT. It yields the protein CASSQGGVGGNTIYF. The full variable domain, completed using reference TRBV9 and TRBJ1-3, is DSGVTQTPKHLITATGQRVTLRCSPRSGDLSVYWYQQSLDQGLQFLIQYYNGEERAKGNILERFSAQQFPDLHSELNLSSLELGDSALYFCASSQGGVGGNTIYFGEGSWLTVV.